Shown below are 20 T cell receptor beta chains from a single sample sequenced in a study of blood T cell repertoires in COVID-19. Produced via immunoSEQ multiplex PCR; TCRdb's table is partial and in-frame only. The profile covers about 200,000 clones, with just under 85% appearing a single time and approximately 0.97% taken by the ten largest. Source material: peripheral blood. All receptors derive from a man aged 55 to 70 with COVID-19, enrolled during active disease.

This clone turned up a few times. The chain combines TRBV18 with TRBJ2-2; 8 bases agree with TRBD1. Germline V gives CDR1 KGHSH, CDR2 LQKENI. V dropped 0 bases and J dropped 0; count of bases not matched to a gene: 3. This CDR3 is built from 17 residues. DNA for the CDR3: TGTGCCAGCTCACCACCTGGACAGGGCCCGAACACCGGGGAGCTGTTTTTT. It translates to CASSPPGQGPNTGELFF. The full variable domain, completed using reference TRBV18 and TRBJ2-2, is NAGVMQNPRHLVRRRGQEARLRCSPMKGHSHVYWYRQLPEEGLKFMVYLQKENIIDESGMPKERFSAEFPKEGPSILRIQQVVRGDSAAYFCASSPPGQGPNTGELFFGEGSRLTVL.

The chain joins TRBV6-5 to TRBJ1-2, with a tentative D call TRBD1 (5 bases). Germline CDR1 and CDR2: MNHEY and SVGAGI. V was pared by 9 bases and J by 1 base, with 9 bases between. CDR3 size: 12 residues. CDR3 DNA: TGTGCCAGTGAACAGGTTAACTATGGCTACACCTTC. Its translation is CASEQVNYGYTF.

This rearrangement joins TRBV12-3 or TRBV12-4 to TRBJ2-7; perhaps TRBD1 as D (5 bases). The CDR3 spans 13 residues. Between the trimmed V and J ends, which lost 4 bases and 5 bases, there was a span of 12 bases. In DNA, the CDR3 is TGTGCCAGCAGTTCCAGACAGCTCCACGAGCAGTACTTC. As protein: CASSSRQLHEQYF.

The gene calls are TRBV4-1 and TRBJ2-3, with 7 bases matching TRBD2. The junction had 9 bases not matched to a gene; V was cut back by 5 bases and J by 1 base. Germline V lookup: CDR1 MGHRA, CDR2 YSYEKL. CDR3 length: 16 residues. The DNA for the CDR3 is TGCGCCAGCAGCGTCCGGGACTACCCCGGCACAGATACGCAGTATTTT. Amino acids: CASSVRDYPGTDTQYF.

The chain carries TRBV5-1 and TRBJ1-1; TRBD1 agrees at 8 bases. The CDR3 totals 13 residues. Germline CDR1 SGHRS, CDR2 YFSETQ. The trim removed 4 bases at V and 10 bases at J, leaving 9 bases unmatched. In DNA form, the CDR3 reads TGCGCCAGCAGCGGGGGGACAGGCCTTCCAGCTTTCTTT. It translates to CASSGGTGLPAFF.

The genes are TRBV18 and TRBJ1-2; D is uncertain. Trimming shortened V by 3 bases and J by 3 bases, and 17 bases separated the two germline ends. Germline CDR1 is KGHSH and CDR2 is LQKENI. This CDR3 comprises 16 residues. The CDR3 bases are TGTGCCAGCTCACCGCCCGGACTTCACAAAGACTATGGCTACACCTTC. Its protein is CASSPPGLHKDYGYTF.

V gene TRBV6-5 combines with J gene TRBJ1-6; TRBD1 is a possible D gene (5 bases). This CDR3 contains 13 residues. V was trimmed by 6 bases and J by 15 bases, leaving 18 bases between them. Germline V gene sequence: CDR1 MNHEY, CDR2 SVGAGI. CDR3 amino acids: CASSLDSAQLLHF. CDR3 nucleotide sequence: TGTGCCAGCAGCCTCGACAGTGCCCAACTCCTCCACTTT.

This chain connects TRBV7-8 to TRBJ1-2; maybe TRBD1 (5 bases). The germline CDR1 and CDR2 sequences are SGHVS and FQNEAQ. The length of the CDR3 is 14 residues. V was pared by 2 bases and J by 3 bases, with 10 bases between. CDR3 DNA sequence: TGTGCCAGCAGCTTACAGGGAATCGACTATGGCTACACCTTC. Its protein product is CASSLQGIDYGYTF.

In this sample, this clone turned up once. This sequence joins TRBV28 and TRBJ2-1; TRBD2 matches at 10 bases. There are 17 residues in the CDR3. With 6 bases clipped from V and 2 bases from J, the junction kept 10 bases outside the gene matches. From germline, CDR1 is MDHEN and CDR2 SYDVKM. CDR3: CASSPIAGGGPYNEQFF. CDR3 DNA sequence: TGTGCCAGCAGCCCAATAGCGGGAGGAGGGCCCTACAATGAGCAGTTCTTC.

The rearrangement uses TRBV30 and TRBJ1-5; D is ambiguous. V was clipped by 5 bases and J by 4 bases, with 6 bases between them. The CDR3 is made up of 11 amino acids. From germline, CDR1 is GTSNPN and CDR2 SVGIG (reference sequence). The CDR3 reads CAWGGNQPQHF. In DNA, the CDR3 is TGTGCCTGGGGCGGGAATCAGCCCCAGCATTTT.

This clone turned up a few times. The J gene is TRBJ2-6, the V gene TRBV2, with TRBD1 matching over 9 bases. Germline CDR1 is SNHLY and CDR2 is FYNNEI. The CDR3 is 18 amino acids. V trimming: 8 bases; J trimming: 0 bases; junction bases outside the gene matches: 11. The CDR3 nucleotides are TGTGCCAGCGGCCCCAGGACAGGGGTGGACTCTGGGGCCAACGTCCTGACTTTC. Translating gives CASGPRTGVDSGANVLTF.

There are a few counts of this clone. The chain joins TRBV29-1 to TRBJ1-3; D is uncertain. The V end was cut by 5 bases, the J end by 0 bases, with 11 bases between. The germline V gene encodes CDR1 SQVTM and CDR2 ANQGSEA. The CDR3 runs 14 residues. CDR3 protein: CSVLDSHSGNTIYF. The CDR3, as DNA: TGCAGCGTTTTAGACTCTCACTCTGGAAACACCATATATTTT. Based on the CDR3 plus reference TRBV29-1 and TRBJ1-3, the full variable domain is SAVISQKPSRDICQRGTSLTIQCQVDSQVTMMFWYRQQPGQSLTLIATANQGSEATYESGFVIDKFPISRPNLTFSTLTVSNMSPEDSSIYLCSVLDSHSGNTIYFGEGSWLTVV.

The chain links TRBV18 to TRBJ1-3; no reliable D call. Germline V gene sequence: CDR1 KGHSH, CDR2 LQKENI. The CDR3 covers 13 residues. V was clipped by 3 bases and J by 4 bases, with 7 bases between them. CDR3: CASSPSGGNTIYF. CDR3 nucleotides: TGTGCCAGCTCACCGTCCGGGGGAAACACCATATATTTT.

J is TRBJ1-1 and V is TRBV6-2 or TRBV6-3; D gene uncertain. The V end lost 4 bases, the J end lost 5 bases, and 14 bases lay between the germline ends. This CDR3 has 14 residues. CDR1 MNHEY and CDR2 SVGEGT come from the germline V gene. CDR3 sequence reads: CASSWGGRGTEAFF. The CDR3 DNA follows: TGTGCCAGCAGTTGGGGAGGTCGCGGAACTGAAGCTTTCTTT.

For the CDR3, the DNA is TGTGCCAGCTCACTGGGGACAGGGGGGAGGAACGAGCAGTACTTC. This gives the protein CASSLGTGGRNEQYF. V gene TRBV18 combines with J gene TRBJ2-7, with 11 bases that match TRBD1. The CDR3 has 15 amino acids. J was trimmed by 5 bases and V by 4 bases; bases with no gene match: 7. Looked up from germline, CDR1 is KGHSH and CDR2 is LQKENI.

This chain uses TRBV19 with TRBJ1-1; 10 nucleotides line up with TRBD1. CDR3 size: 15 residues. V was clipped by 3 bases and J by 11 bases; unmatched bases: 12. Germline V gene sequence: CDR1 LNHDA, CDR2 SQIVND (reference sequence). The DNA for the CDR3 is TGTGCCAGTAGTATTGGGGCCCCGGGACAGGGGACGGCTTTCTTT. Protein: CASSIGAPGQGTAFF.

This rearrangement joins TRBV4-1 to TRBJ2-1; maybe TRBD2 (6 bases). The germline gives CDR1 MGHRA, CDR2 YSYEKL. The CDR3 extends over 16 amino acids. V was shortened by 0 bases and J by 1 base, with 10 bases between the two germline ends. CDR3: CASSQESGSSYNEQFF. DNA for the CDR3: TGCGCCAGCAGCCAAGAATCCGGGAGTTCCTACAATGAGCAGTTCTTC.

The CDR3 nucleotides read TGTGCCAGCAGCTTGGGGACAGGGAATAACTATGGCTACACCTTC. It yields the protein CASSLGTGNNYGYTF. The chain combines TRBV7-2 with TRBJ1-2; TRBD1 matches at 9 bases. CDR1 is SGHTA, CDR2 FQGNSA, per germline. V lost 3 bases to trimming and J lost 1 base; unmatched junction nucleotides: 3. This CDR3 region has 15 residues.

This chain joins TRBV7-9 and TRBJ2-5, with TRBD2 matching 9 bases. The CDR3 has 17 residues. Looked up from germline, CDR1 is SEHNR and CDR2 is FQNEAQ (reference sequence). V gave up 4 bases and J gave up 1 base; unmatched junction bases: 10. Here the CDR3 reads CASSSPFVREGQETQYF. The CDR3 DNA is TGTGCCAGCAGCTCCCCCTTCGTGCGGGAGGGCCAAGAGACCCAGTACTTC.

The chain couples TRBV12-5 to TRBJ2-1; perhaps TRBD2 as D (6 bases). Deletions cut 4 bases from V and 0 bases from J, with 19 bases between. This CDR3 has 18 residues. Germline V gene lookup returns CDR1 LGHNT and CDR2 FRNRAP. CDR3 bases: TGTGCTAGTGGTTCAACTCGGGACTTCAGGAGCTCCTACAATGAGCAGTTCTTC. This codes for CASGSTRDFRSSYNEQFF.